This TCR beta chain was identified during a study of blood T cell repertoires in COVID-19. Overall study: The cDNA or gDNA used as material had been derived from T cells, B-cell-depleted T cells, or PBMCs.

This clone was counted a few times. Participant age was roughly 18 to 100 years, and participants resided in around 24 US areas. Categorization into cohorts depended on clinical history that participants reported. For recovered donors of Cohort 3, there were two negative PCRs, clearance, or symptom resolution. Unmatched junction bases numbered 9, after V lost 4 bases and J lost 4 bases. This CDR3 comprises 16 residues. The germline gives CDR1 LGHNA, CDR2 YNFKEQ. Method: immunoSEQ multiplex PCR; TCRdb's copy keeps in-frame clones and lacks some. The sample holds about 310,000 clones, approximately 90% seen once.

The source of this sequence is a woman between 18 and 29 years old who had recovered from COVID-19. Specimen: PBMCs or T cells enriched from blood (not recorded which). The genes are TRBV4-2 and TRBJ1-5, with 8 bases identical to TRBD1. CDR3 DNA: TGTGCCAGCAGCCCAGGACAGGGTGGCTTAAATCAGCCCCAGCATTTT. The encoded protein is CASSPGQGGLNQPQHF.